The 9 T cell receptor beta chains in this list originate from one sample, sequenced in a study of cytomegalovirus exposure and HLA in healthy donors. The PCR made use of 60 Vbeta and 13 Jbeta primers. The method was immunoSEQ multiplex PCR; TCRdb's version includes in-frame clones alone and lacks a portion of them. The sample contains 110,000 to 150,000 clones, about two thirds of which appear only once. Material: PBMCs. All receptors come from a woman aged 55-75 years in good health and CMV-seropositive.

The chain links TRBV27 to TRBJ2-7; TRBD2 agrees at 12 bases. CDR1 is MNHEY and CDR2 is SMNVEV in the germline V gene (reference sequence). The junction had 5 bases not matched to a gene; V was cut back by 7 bases and J by 1 base. The CDR3 has 15 amino acids. DNA of the CDR3: TGTGCCAGCACTAGGACTAGCGGGACTTCCTACGAGCAGTACTTC. Translated, it gives CASTRTSGTSYEQYF.

Notes on this clone: The sample holds other DNA sequences that translate to the same CDR3. The V gene is TRBV5-1, the J gene TRBJ2-1; 7 bases line up with TRBD2. The V gene end was trimmed by 0 bases and the J gene end by 2 bases; junction bases not matched to a gene: 2. The CDR3 spans 15 residues. CDR1 and CDR2 from the germline V gene are SGHRS and YFSETQ. The chain's CDR3 is CASSLEGTTYNEQFF. In nucleotides, the CDR3 is TGCGCCAGCAGCTTGGAGGGGACTACCTACAATGAGCAGTTCTTC.

The gene calls are TRBV9 and TRBJ2-7; 9 bases are a match to TRBD2. The germline V gene encodes CDR1 SGDLS and CDR2 YYNGEE. With V trimmed by 0 bases and J by 5 bases, 6 bases remained unmatched. There are 15 residues in the CDR3. The CDR3 DNA sequence: TGTGCCAGCAGCGTAGGCCTAGCGGGATCGGACGAGCAGTACTTC. Encoded protein: CASSVGLAGSDEQYF.

This clone showed up just a few times. The V gene is TRBV6-1, the J gene TRBJ2-5; 8 bases agree with TRBD1. CDR1 is MNHNS and CDR2 is SASEGT in the germline V gene. The length of the CDR3 is 16 residues. V was clipped by 4 bases and J by 5 bases; unmatched bases: 12. CDR3 nucleotides: TGTGCCAGCAGTGTCAACCTTCCAGGGGGCGGGGAGACCCAGTACTTC. This encodes CASSVNLPGGGETQYF.

This clone was seen a handful of times. The chain has TRBV6-5 and TRBJ2-6; D perhaps matches TRBD2 (6 bases). Germline lookup yields CDR1 MNHEY and CDR2 SVGAGI. V was trimmed by 8 bases and J by 4 bases, leaving 12 bases between them. This CDR3 is 14 amino acids long. The CDR3 nucleotides are TGTGCCAGCCTAGCGAGTCGGGGGGCCAACGTCCTGACTTTC. Protein product: CASLASRGANVLTF.

This clone turned up a few times. The V and J genes are TRBV7-3 and TRBJ2-6, with 12 bases matching TRBD2. CDR1 SGHTA and CDR2 FQGTGA come from the germline V gene. This CDR3 is built from 17 residues. The ends lost 2 bases at V and 1 base at J; junction bases unmatched: 0. The CDR3 nucleotides read TGTGCCAGCAGCTTACTAGCGGGGGGGTCTGGGGCCAACGTCCTGACTTTC. This codes for CASSLLAGGSGANVLTF.

This clone was detected only once. The V gene is TRBV2, the J gene TRBJ1-5; the match to TRBD1 covers 9 bases. Germline V gene data show CDR1 as SNHLY and CDR2 as FYNNEI. Trimming cost V 6 bases and J 7 bases; bases outside gene matches: 7. CDR3 length equals 14 residues. This CDR3 reads CASRDGTGRQPQHF. The CDR3 region has the DNA TGTGCCAGCAGGGATGGGACAGGGAGACAGCCCCAGCATTTT.

CDR3 DNA sequence: TGTGCCAGCAGTCGCAGGGGCGCTGAAGCTTTCTTT. Translated: CASSRRGAEAFF. V usage is TRBV6-5 and J usage is TRBJ1-1; a weak D match, TRBD1 (6 bases). Deletions cut 5 bases from V and 6 bases from J, with 10 bases between. This CDR3 contains 12 residues. The germline CDR1 and CDR2 sequences are MNHEY and SVGAGI.

The J gene is TRBJ2-3, the V gene TRBV5-1; D is unresolved. V was shortened by 2 bases and J by 2 bases, with 12 bases between the two germline ends. CDR1 is SGHRS and CDR2 is YFSETQ in the germline V gene. The CDR3 length is 15 residues. The CDR3, as DNA: TGCGCCAGCAGCTTCACCCCGGTAGACACAGATACGCAGTATTTT. It encodes CASSFTPVDTDTQYF. Full variable domain (rest looked up from reference TRBV5-1 and TRBJ2-3): KAGVTQTPRYLIKTRGQQVTLSCSPISGHRSVSWYQQTPGQGLQFLFEYFSETQRNKGNFPGRFSGRQFSNSRSEMNVSTLELGDSALYLCASSFTPVDTDTQYFGPGTRLTVL.